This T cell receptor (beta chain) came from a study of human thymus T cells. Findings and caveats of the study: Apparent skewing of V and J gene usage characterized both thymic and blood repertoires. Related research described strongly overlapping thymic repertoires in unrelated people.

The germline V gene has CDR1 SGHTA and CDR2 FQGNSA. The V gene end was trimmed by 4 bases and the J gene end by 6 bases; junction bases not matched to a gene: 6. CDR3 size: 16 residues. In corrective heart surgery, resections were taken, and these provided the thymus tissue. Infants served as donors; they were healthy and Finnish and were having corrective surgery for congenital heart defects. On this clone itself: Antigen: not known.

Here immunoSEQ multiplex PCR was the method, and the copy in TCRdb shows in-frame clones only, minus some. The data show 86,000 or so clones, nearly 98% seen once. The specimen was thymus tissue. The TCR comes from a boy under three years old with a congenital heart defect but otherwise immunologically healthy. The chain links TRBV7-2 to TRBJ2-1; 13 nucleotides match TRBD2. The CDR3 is CASSSYGTSGTNEQFF. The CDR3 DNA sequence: TGTGCCAGCAGCTCTTACGGGACTAGCGGGACCAATGAGCAGTTCTTC. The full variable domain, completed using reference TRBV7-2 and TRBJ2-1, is GAGVSQSPSNKVTEKGKDVELRCDPISGHTALYWYRQSLGQGLEFLIYFQGNSAPDKSGLPSDRFSAERTGGSVSTLTIQRTQQEDSAVYLCASSSYGTSGTNEQFFGPGTRLTVL.